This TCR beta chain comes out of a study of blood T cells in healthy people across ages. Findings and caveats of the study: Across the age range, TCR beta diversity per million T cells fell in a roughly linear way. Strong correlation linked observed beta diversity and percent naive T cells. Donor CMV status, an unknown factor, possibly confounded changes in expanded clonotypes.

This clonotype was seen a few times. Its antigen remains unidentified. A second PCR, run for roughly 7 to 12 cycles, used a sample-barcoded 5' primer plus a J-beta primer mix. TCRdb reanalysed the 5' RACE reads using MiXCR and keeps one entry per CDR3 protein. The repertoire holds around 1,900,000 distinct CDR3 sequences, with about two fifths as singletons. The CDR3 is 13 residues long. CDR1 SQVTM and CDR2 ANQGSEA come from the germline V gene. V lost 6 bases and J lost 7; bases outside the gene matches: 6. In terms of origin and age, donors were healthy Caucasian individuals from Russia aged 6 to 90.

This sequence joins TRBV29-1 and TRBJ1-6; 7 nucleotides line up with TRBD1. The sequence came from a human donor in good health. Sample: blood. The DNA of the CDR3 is TGCAGCGTCTGGACAGGTGGGAATTCACCCCTCCACTTT. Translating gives CSVWTGGNSPLHF.